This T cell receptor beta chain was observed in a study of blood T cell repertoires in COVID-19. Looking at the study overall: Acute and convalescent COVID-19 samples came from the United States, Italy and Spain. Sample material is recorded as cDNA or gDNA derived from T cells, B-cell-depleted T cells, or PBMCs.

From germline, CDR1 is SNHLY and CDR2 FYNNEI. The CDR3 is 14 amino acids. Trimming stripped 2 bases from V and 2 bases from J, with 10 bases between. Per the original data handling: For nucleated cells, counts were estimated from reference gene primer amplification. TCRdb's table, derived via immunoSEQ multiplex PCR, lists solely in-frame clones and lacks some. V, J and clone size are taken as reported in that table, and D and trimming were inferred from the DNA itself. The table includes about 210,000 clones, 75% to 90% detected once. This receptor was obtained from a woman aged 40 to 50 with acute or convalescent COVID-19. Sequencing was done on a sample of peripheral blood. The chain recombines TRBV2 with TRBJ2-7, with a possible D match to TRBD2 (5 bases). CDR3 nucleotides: TGTGCCAGCAGTGAAACGGGAACAACCTACGAGCAGTACGTC. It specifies CASSETGTTYEQYV.